The clone carrying this TCR beta chain was recorded many times. Antigen specificity is unknown. The germline V gene encodes CDR1 LNHNV and CDR2 YYDKDF (reference sequence). V was shortened by 0 bases and J by 4 bases, with 16 bases between the two germline ends. The CDR3 contains 16 residues. Time point described: longitudinal time-point 2. Stored at -80 C, 2 million PBMCs were the source of the unsorted libraries. TCRdb reanalysed the 5' RACE reads using MiXCR and keeps one entry per CDR3 protein. The repertoire holds 80,000 to 100,000 distinct CDR3 sequences, with over 4.5% as singletons. These data come from a study of neurological immune-mediated disorders. Whole-study results and caveats: One related-CDR3 cluster, found by phylogenetic grouping, held repertoires of 18 of 34 multiple sclerosis patients and is a possible signature. Whereas HTLV-1-associated myelopathy showed the most TCR clonal expansion, multiple sclerosis showed the least, with levels below those of healthy controls. Private repertoires in all groups were suggested, as expanded clones shared no CDR3 amino acid sequences across subjects.

Input material: PBMCs. The sequence was obtained from a woman aged 60-75 years with multiple sclerosis. J is TRBJ2-7 and V is TRBV15; weak D call: TRBD2 (6 bases). As DNA, the CDR3 is TGTGCCACCAGCAGAGATTATCGGGGGAAAGGTTACGAGCAGTACTTC. This sequence encodes CATSRDYRGKGYEQYF.